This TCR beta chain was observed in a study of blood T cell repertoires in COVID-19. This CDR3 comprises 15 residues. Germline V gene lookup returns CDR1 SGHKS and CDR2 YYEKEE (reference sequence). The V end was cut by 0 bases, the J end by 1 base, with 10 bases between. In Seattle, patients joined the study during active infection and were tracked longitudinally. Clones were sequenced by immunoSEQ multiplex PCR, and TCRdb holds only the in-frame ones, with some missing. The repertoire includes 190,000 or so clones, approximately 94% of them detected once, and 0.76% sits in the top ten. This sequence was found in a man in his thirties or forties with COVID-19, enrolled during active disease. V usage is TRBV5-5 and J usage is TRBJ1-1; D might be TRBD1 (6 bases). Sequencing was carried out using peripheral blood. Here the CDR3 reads CASSLVGQPNTEAFF. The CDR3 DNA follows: TGTGCCAGCAGCTTGGTTGGACAGCCGAACACTGAAGCTTTCTTT.